This T cell receptor (beta chain) is from a study of radiotherapy plus CTLA-4 blockade in lung cancer. Study results and limitations: After treatment with radiotherapy plus ipilimumab, TCR clones that came from the tumor expanded in blood.

The table came from immunoSEQ multiplex PCR; TCRdb's copy has only in-frame clones and leaves some out. The data hold 58,000 or so clones, with less than 85% observed a single time. As regards this clone: Its antigen is unknown.

Patients in the study, people with chemo-refractory metastatic non-small-cell lung cancer, received focal radiation plus ipilimumab CTLA-4 blockade. Germline loops: CDR1 MNHEY, CDR2 SVGAGI. This CDR3 spans 14 amino acids. The V and J ends lost 5 bases and 1 base respectively, with 11 bases between them. The chain links TRBV6-5 to TRBJ1-1, with D perhaps matching TRBD1 (6 bases). This clonotype originated in a human donor with non-small cell lung cancer who had a complete response to radiotherapy plus ipilimumab. Here the sequenced sample was peripheral blood, taken from a patient treated with radiotherapy plus ipilimumab. This chain's CDR3 is CASSKTGANTEAFF. DNA for the CDR3: TGTGCCAGCAGTAAGACAGGAGCGAACACTGAAGCTTTCTTT.